The 19 T cell receptor beta chains below were found in one sample sequenced in a study of vaccination effects on CD4 cells after COVID-19. Which antigens these TCRs recognize remains unknown. Within the ViraFEST assay, antigen-specific CD4+ T cells underwent expansion with viral peptide pools prior to sequencing. Culture lasted about 11 days before CD4+ T cell isolation. Having tested negative for nucleocapsid antibodies, the vaccine recipients showed no prior SARS-CoV-2 infection. Clones were read by immunoSEQ multiplex PCR, and TCRdb kept only the in-frame ones, dropping some. The sample has 55,000 or so clones, 55% to 75% seen once. This sample comprised CD4+ T cells from PBMCs cultured with SARS-CoV-2 spike peptides, obtained before COVID-19 vaccination. The receptors here all came from a human donor who received a COVID-19 vaccine.

This chain joins TRBV9 and TRBJ2-4; TRBD1 agrees at 7 bases. CDR3 size: 14 residues. In germline, CDR1 is SGDLS, CDR2 YYNGEE. V lost 4 bases to trimming and J lost 7 bases; unmatched junction nucleotides: 8. This chain's CDR3 is CASSSRDSMNIQYF. CDR3 bases: TGTGCCAGCAGCTCCCGGGACAGTATGAACATTCAGTACTTC.

The chain couples TRBV3-1 (or the pseudogene TRBV3-2) to TRBJ2-7; TRBD1 might be the D (6 bases). The germline V gene encodes CDR1 LGHDT and CDR2 YNNKEL (reference sequence). The CDR3 is 14 residues long. V shed 7 bases and J shed 6 bases, with 19 bases lying between them. The CDR3 region has the DNA TGTGCCAGCATCTCAAGGTGGACAGCCGTCGAGCAGTACTTC. This codes for CASISRWTAVEQYF.

The rearrangement links TRBV9 to TRBJ1-6; perhaps TRBD1 as D (5 bases). Trimming stripped 4 bases from V and 6 bases from J, with 20 bases between. Germline lookup yields CDR1 SGDLS and CDR2 YYNGEE. This CDR3 comprises 17 residues. This chain's CDR3 is CASSLGTASDFNSPLHF. CDR3 coding DNA: TGTGCCAGCAGCCTTGGGACTGCTTCGGACTTTAATTCACCCCTCCACTTT.

The chain has TRBV11-2 and TRBJ2-1; D is undetermined. The V gene's germline CDR1 is SGHAT and CDR2 FQNNGV. This CDR3 is 13 amino acids long. The V end lost 5 bases, the J end lost 5 bases, and 10 bases lay between the germline ends. The CDR3 spells CASSPRLDNEQFF. The CDR3, as DNA: TGTGCCAGCAGCCCCCGACTTGACAATGAGCAGTTCTTC. Filled out from reference TRBV11-2 and TRBJ2-1, the complete variable domain reads EAGVAQSPRYKIIEKRQSVAFWCNPISGHATLYWYQQILGQGPKLLIQFQNNGVVDDSQLPKDRFSAERLKGVDSTLKIQPAKLEDSAVYLCASSPRLDNEQFFGPGTRLTVL.

This sequence joins TRBV28 and TRBJ2-3; D possibly corresponds to TRBD1 (5 bases). Germline V lookup: CDR1 MDHEN, CDR2 SYDVKM. V was shortened by 5 bases and J by 11 bases, with 17 bases between the two germline ends. This CDR3 comprises 13 residues. In nucleotides, the CDR3 is TGTGCCAGCAGTCAAGGGGCAGCGTGGGGGCAGTATTTT. Its protein is CASSQGAAWGQYF.

This CDR3 is CASSYDGTGAYEQYF. As DNA, the CDR3 is TGTGCCAGCAGTTACGATGGGACAGGGGCCTACGAGCAGTACTTC. This chain connects TRBV6-5 to TRBJ2-7, with 10 bases that match TRBD1. V lost 2 bases and J lost 2; bases outside the gene matches: 3. Germline CDR1 MNHEY, CDR2 SVGAGI. The CDR3 spans 15 residues.

This CDR3 reads CASSSQGHAAYEQYF. In nucleotides, the CDR3 is TGTGCCAGCAGCTCCCAGGGGCATGCTGCCTACGAGCAGTACTTC. The gene calls are TRBV5-5 and TRBJ2-7; tentatively, D is TRBD1 (6 bases). V lost 3 bases, J lost 2 bases, and 15 bases lay in between. CDR3 length: 15 residues. Germline V gives CDR1 SGHKS, CDR2 YYEKEE (reference sequence).

This clone was detected a few times. This chain uses TRBV3-1 (or the pseudogene TRBV3-2) with TRBJ1-2; a weak D match, TRBD1 (6 bases). V gave up 1 base and J gave up 7 bases, with 10 bases separating them. The V gene's germline CDR1 is LGHDT and CDR2 YNNKEL (reference sequence). The CDR3 consists of 13 residues. DNA of the CDR3: TGTGCCAGCAGCCAAGTGGGGGCAGGTGGCTACACCTTC. Encoded protein: CASSQVGAGGYTF.

The chain joins TRBV6-5 to TRBJ1-1, with TRBD1 matching over 8 bases. In germline, CDR1 is MNHEY, CDR2 SVGAGI. CDR3 size: 15 residues. The ends lost 6 bases at V and 5 bases at J; junction bases unmatched: 11. CDR3: CASRGFQGAFTEAFF. CDR3 DNA sequence: TGTGCCAGCAGGGGATTTCAGGGGGCGTTTACTGAAGCTTTCTTT.

This chain links TRBV30 with TRBJ2-7, with 8 bases matching TRBD2. Germline V lookup: CDR1 GTSNPN, CDR2 SVGIG (reference sequence). V lost 3 bases and J lost 2; bases outside the gene matches: 6. The CDR3 is made up of 14 amino acids. The chain's CDR3 is CAWRRLARAYEQYF. Here the CDR3 DNA reads TGTGCCTGGAGACGACTAGCGAGGGCCTACGAGCAGTACTTC.

A single count supports this clone. The chain employs TRBV28 and TRBJ2-5; 8 nucleotides line up with TRBD1. The CDR3 spans 14 residues. V lost 8 bases and J lost 2; bases outside the gene matches: 7. Germline V gene data show CDR1 as MDHEN and CDR2 as SYDVKM. As DNA, the CDR3 is TGTGCCAGCGGGACAGGACTGCTACAAGAGACCCAGTACTTC. This codes for CASGTGLLQETQYF.

CDR3 region: CARAQGYGYTF. CDR3 DNA sequence: TGTGCCAGAGCTCAGGGGTATGGCTACACCTTC. The chain links TRBV2 to TRBJ1-2; perhaps TRBD1 as D (6 bases). Trimming left V 9 bases short and J 5 bases short, with 10 bases between. The CDR3 contains 11 residues. Germline V lookup: CDR1 SNHLY, CDR2 FYNNEI.

This clone has only a few counts. V gene TRBV29-1 combines with J gene TRBJ1-1; D gene uncertain. V gave up 5 bases and J gave up 3 bases, with 10 bases separating them. The CDR3 runs 12 residues. The germline V gene encodes CDR1 SQVTM and CDR2 ANQGSEA. CDR3 DNA: TGCAGCGTTTGGGAGAGGGACACTGAAGCTTTCTTT. It specifies CSVWERDTEAFF.

The chain links TRBV10-3 to TRBJ2-2; 9 nucleotides match TRBD1. The V segment lost 6 bases and the J segment 1 base; nucleotides outside the gene matches: 9. The CDR3 has 17 residues. Per germline, CDR1 ENHRY and CDR2 SYGVKD. The CDR3 DNA sequence: TGTGCCATCAGACCTAGTACAGGGGGCTGGAACACCGGGGAGCTGTTTTTT. Amino acids: CAIRPSTGGWNTGELFF.

The rearrangement links TRBV18 to TRBJ1-1; unclear D gene. V lost 0 bases and J 4 bases, leaving 12 bases between the germline ends. The CDR3 has 15 residues. CDR1 is KGHSH, CDR2 LQKENI, per germline. This CDR3 is CASSPPSIYGTEAFF. CDR3 DNA sequence: TGTGCCAGCTCACCACCGAGCATTTACGGCACTGAAGCTTTCTTT.

V usage is TRBV25-1 and J usage is TRBJ2-7; the D call may be TRBD1 or TRBD2 (5 bases each). This CDR3 is 11 amino acids long. Germline assignment: CDR1 MGHDK and CDR2 SYGVNS. Between the trimmed V and J ends, which lost 7 bases and 4 bases, there was a span of 8 bases. CDR3 DNA: TGTGCCAGCAACTGGGGGTACGAGCAGTACTTC. Encoded protein: CASNWGYEQYF.

This clone showed up just once. The V gene is TRBV12-3 or TRBV12-4, the J gene TRBJ1-6; no reliable D call. V lost 2 bases and J lost 8, with 4 bases in between. CDR3 length equals 12 residues. The DNA of the CDR3 is TGTGCCAGCAGTTTAACCCATTCACCCCTCCACTTT. This translates into CASSLTHSPLHF.

The gene calls are TRBV5-1 and TRBJ2-3, with a possible D match to TRBD1 (5 bases). V dropped 0 bases and J dropped 4 bases, with 12 bases sitting between them. Germline V gene lookup returns CDR1 SGHRS and CDR2 YFSETQ. The CDR3 runs 15 residues. This chain's CDR3 is CASSLEPQVSDTQYF. The CDR3 nucleotides read TGCGCCAGCAGCTTGGAACCACAGGTTTCAGATACGCAGTATTTT.

The chain carries TRBV30 and TRBJ2-5; the match to TRBD2 covers 14 bases. Trimming cost V 6 bases and J 5 bases; bases outside gene matches: 5. The CDR3 is 14 residues long. Germline V gives CDR1 GTSNPN, CDR2 SVGIG (reference sequence). DNA for the CDR3: TGTGCCTGTCGACTAGCGGGGGGGCTTGAGACCCAGTACTTC. As protein: CACRLAGGLETQYF.